This entry lists 5 T cell receptor beta chains sequenced from one sample in a study of identical twins (dated by TCRdb to the mid-2010s). Library creation used 5' RACE. For sequencing, an Illumina HiSeq 2000 was employed. TCRdb reworked the public reads: Q25 trimming with fastp, MiXCR clone assembly, productive beta chains retained. For every CDR3 protein sequence, its rows merge into one entry that carries the most common genes and DNA. This sample comprises fewer than 900,000 distinct CDR3 sequences, over 20% of them detected only once. The ten largest make up 4% to 5.5% of the sample. This sample also belongs to another study, concerning T cells expressing NK-cell markers.

Sequencing was carried out using PBMCs. The receptors come from a woman between 18 and 29 years old in good health.

The chain recombines TRBV12-5 with TRBJ2-7; D may match TRBD1 or TRBD2 (5 bases each). The CDR3 totals 14 residues. Trimming removed 2 bases at V and 2 bases at J, with 10 bases between. CDR1 is LGHNT and CDR2 is FRNRAP in the germline V gene. The CDR3 DNA follows: TGTGCTAGTGGTTTGCGACGGGACCCCTACGAGCAGTACTTC. Its translation is CASGLRRDPYEQYF.

The rearrangement uses TRBV11-2 and TRBJ1-2, with D hard to call. The germline V gene encodes CDR1 SGHAT and CDR2 FQNNGV. Trimming removed 2 bases from V and 4 bases from J, with 14 bases in between. CDR3 length: 15 amino acids. The CDR3 protein is CASSLRATGPYGYTF. The CDR3 bases are TGTGCCAGCAGCTTAAGGGCGACGGGCCCCTATGGCTACACCTTC.

The chain recombines TRBV12-3 or TRBV12-4 with TRBJ1-6, with unresolved D. Trimming cost V 1 base and J 7 bases, with 5 bases left between them. The CDR3 has 13 amino acids. The CDR3 is CASSLVVNSPLHF. CDR3 DNA: TGTGCCAGCAGTTTAGTGGTGAATTCACCCCTCCACTTT.

This chain joins TRBV7-9 and TRBJ2-1, with D perhaps matching TRBD2 (5 bases). CDR1 SEHNR and CDR2 FQNEAQ come from the germline V gene (reference sequence). The CDR3 is 16 residues long. Trimming shortened V by 4 bases and J by 4 bases, and 17 bases separated the two germline ends. This CDR3 reads CASSWALKRRYNEQFF. The CDR3 DNA reads TGTGCCAGCAGCTGGGCCCTGAAACGGAGGTACAATGAGCAGTTCTTC.

This clonotype was picked up many times. The chain recombines TRBV25-1 with TRBJ2-7; possibly TRBD2 for D (6 bases). Germline CDR1 MGHDK, CDR2 SYGVNS. Trimming removed 5 bases at V and 3 bases at J, with 20 bases between. This CDR3 is 16 amino acids long. The CDR3, as DNA: TGTGCCAGCAGTACCAAAGGGGCTAGCGCACACTACGAGCAGTACTTC. This sequence encodes CASSTKGASAHYEQYF.